What follows describes a single T cell receptor (gamma chain). Which antigen it targets is not known. It may be a read error: a sequence one base away is much more abundant. The data stem from a study of Vγ9Vδ2 T cells in congenital toxoplasmosis (dated by TCRdb to about 2021). Regarding the study in general: To diagnose congenital toxoplasmosis, IgG, IgM and IgA serology, Western blot and an in-house interferon-gamma release assay were used. TCR sequencing was performed on 5 or 6 infected and roughly 10 uninfected infants at 2 months and on 3 infected and 4 uninfected infants at 1 year. Repertoire sequencing was done on samples from infants at 2 months after birth and at 1 year of age. Gamma and delta chain CDR3 repertoires of sorted blood gammadelta T cells were compared between congenitally T. gondii-infected and uninfected infants.

Here V drops 2 bases and J drops 2 bases, and the junction holds 6 bases not matched to any gene. Based on the germline V gene (reference sequence), the CDR1 and CDR2 sequences are GITISATS and ISYDGTV. The CDR3 has 18 amino acids, counting the end cysteine and phenylalanine. Only the CDR3 DNA stays, 54 bases, in frame from base 1. The study at large found these results: At 2 months, TRGV9 and TRDV2 CDR3s of infected infants appeared to carry fewer N additions than uninfected infants, especially TRDV2-TRDJ1 sequences. At 1 year of age, repertoire differences between infected and uninfected infants were less clear than at 2 months. Germline-encoded fetal-type TRDV2 CDR3 sequences seemed more prevalent in infected than uninfected approximately 2-month-old infants, suggesting an in utero expansion footprint. High prevalence of a public TRGV9 clonotype was observed in both infected and uninfected infants. Two months was the earliest age with enough suitable sample material for TCR repertoire analysis, so newborn repertoires were not sequenced.

The same treatment, consisting of spiramycin and/or pyrimethamine plus sulfadiazine plus folinic acid, was given to mothers of infected and uninfected infants alike. All infants, both infected and uninfected, were delivered at term after more than 37 weeks of gestation. Approximately 0.92 mL of blood was processed into PBMCs by Lymphoprep gradient centrifugation, after which the PBMCs were cryopreserved in liquid nitrogen and shipped to Belgium. After thawing, the PBMCs were labeled with Zombie NIR viability dye and stained with antibodies against CD3, TCR gammadelta, Vgamma9 and Vdelta2. Sorting of CD3+ TCRgammadelta+ T cells was performed on a FACSAria III, reaching a mean purity of almost 99%. For each sample, the RNeasy Micro Kit was used to isolate RNA from some 9,700 sorted gammadelta T cells. The study infants had mothers who were enrolled with primary T. gondii infection during pregnancy. The infants' peripheral blood was drawn at an outpatient microbiology and virology center located in Pavia, Italy.

Template-switch reverse transcription with SuperScript II was used to generate cDNA, with TRGC- and TRDC-specific primers combined in a single tube. The TRGC primer was designed so that it would bind both of the constant genes TRGC1 and TRGC2. Amplification of TRG and TRD was done with the KAPA Real-Time Library Amplification Kit, and AMPure XP beads were used for purification between steps. Index PCR with the Nextera XT Index Kit was used to attach Illumina sequencing adapters. Sequencing of TRG and TRD amplicons was performed on an Illumina MiSeq with the V2 300 kit, and 150 bp paired-end reads were generated. On the study's bioinformatics: Before further analysis, read quality was checked using FastQC version 0.11.8. Reads were mapped to GenBank TRG or TRD reference genes, and MiXCR version 3.0.3 was used to assemble CDR3 sequences. Default MiXCR settings were used with one exception: TRDD gene segments were assembled from 3 consecutive nucleotides instead of 5. N additions, CDR3 length, J segment length and clonotype sharing between samples were computed with VDJtools version 1.2.1. Out-of-frame CDR3 sequences and those containing stop codons were excluded from analysis. The overlap of infant repertoires with previously published Vgamma9Vdelta2 repertoires from fetal, cord blood and adult blood was compared. Identical DNA sequences were merged into single rows after TCRdb reprocessed the public reads with CATT. The V and J calls here are based on TCRdb, not the publication. This sample gives approximately 390 gamma-chain clones in total; 10% to 12% of them show up just once. The ten biggest clones cover approximately 25% of the sample.

The sequence was obtained from a child under 10 years old born to a mother with Toxoplasma gondii infection during pregnancy, either congenitally infected or uninfected (not recorded which). The V and J genes are TRGV9 and TRGJP. The sample was gamma-delta T cells from blood. The CDR3 is CALWEEHRQELGKKIKVF. The nucleotide sequence reads as follows: TGTGCCTTGTGGGAGGAGCACCGGCAAGAGTTGGGCAAAAAAATCAAGGTATTT.